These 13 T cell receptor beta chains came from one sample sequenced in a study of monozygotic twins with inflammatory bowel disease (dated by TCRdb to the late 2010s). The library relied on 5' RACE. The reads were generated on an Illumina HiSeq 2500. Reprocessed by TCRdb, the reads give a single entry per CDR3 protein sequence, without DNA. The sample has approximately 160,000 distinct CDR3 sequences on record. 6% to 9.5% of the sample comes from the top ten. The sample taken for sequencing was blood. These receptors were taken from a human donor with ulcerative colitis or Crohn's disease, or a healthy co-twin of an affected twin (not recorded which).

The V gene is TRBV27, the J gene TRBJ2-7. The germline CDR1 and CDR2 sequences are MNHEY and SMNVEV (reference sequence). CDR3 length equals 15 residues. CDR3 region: CASSHSGNKAYEQYF.

The CDR3 loop reads CASSFGSDYQPQHF. The chain joins TRBV5-5 to TRBJ1-5. The germline gives CDR1 SGHKS, CDR2 YYEKEE (reference sequence). The CDR3 covers 14 residues.

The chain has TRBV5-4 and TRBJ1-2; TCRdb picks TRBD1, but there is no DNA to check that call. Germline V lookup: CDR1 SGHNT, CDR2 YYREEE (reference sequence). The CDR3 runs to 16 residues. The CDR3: CASSLPGIGVGYGYTF.

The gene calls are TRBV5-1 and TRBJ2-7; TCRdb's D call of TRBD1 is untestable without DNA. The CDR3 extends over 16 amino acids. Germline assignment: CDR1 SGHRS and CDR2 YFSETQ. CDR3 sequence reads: CASSLSGGLFSYEQYF.

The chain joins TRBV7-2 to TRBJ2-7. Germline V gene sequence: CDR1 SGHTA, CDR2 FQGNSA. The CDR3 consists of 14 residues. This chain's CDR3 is CASSLYPESYEQYF.

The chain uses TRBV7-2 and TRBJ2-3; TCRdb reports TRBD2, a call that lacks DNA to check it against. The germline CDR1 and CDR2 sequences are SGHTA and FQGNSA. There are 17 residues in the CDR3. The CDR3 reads CASSLRSGVGGTDTQYF.

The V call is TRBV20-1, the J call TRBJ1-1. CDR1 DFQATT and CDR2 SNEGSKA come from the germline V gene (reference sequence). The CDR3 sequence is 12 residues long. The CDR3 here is CSANTRYTEAFF.

CDR3 residues: CASSFLAGAGEQYF. The V gene is TRBV12-3 or TRBV12-4, the J gene TRBJ2-7; the TCRdb call, TRBD2, lacks DNA for checking. The CDR3 has 14 amino acids.

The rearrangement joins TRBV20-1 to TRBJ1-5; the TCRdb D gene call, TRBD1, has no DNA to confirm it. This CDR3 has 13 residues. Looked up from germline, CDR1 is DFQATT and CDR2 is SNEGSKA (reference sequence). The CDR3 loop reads CSAYGQGDQPQHF.

The CDR3 region is CASSLAGGNNEQFF. This rearrangement joins TRBV6-1 to TRBJ2-1; checking the TCRdb D call of TRBD2 is not possible without DNA. Per germline, CDR1 MNHNS and CDR2 SASEGT. CDR3 size: 14 residues.

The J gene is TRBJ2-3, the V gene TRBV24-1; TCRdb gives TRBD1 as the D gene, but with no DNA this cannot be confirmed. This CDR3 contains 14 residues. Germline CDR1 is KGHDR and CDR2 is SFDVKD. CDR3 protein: CATSDLWGKDTQYF.

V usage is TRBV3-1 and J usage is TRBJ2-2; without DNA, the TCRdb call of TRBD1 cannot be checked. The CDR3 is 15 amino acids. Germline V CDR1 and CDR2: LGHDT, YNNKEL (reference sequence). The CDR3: CASSLSLSNTGELFF.

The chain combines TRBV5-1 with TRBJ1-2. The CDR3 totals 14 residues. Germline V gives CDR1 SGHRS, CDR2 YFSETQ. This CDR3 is CASSLDRENYGYTF.